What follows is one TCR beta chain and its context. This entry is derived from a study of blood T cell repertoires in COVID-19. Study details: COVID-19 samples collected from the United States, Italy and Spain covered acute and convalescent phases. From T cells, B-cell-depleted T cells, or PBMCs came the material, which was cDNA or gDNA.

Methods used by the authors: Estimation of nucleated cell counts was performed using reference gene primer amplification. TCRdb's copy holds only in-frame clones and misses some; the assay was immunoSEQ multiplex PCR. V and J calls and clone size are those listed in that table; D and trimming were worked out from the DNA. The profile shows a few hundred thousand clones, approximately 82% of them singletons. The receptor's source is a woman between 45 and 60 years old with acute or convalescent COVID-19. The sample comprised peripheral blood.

CDR3: CASSLDQGTQLHGYTF. CDR3 DNA: TGCGCCAGCAGCTTGGACCAGGGGACCCAACTGCATGGCTACACCTTC. This sequence joins TRBV5-1 and TRBJ1-2; perhaps TRBD1 as D (6 bases). The CDR3 covers 16 residues. V lost 0 bases and J 6 bases, leaving 18 bases between the germline ends. The germline V gene has CDR1 SGHRS and CDR2 YFSETQ.